The rows below give T cell receptor beta chains drawn from one sample of a study of graft-versus-host responses after intestinal transplantation. For these TCRs, the target antigens are not known. Sequencing was performed with immunoSEQ multiplex PCR; in TCRdb, only in-frame clones are kept and a portion is missing. The data hold 130,000 or so clones, with more than 80% observed a single time. The sequenced sample was unstimulated CD4+ T cells sorted from spleen or lymph node cells, obtained before intestinal transplant. Receptors originate from a human donor who received an intestinal transplant. Each CDR3 is given without its conserved first and last residue. A D gene is named only where the DNA matches it firmly.

j_call | v_call | d_call | cdr3_aa
TRBJ2-3 | TRBV2 | TRBD2 | ASSFSGGADTQY
TRBJ1-2 | TRBV27 | - | ASSFTGSNYGYT
TRBJ1-6 | TRBV5-5 | TRBD1 | ASTGTGGSPLH
TRBJ1-1 | TRBV27 | - | ASSLSREPFSEAF
TRBJ1-2 | TRBV30 | TRBD1 | AWTGWRGPGYT
TRBJ1-2 | TRBV5-1 | - | ASMAGAGNGYT
TRBJ1-3 | TRBV6-1 | - | ASQKYSGNTIY
TRBJ1-3 | TRBV11-2 | - | ASSEQGSGNTIY
TRBJ1-2 | TRBV19 | - | ASSVGGYGYT
TRBJ1-2 | TRBV9 | - | ASSVGNSKIYGYT
TRBJ1-6 | TRBV27 | - | ASSPTQGPNSPLH
TRBJ2-7 | TRBV6-5 | TRBD1 | ASRPTRDSSLY
TRBJ1-4 | TRBV5-4 | - | ASSLGPVNPGQANEKLF
TRBJ2-7 | TRBV6-5 | - | ASSTPGEQY
TRBJ2-1 | TRBV10-3 | - | AISESGSYNEQF
TRBJ1-1 | TRBV7-9 | TRBD1 | ASSFAGTGGTFTTEAF
TRBJ2-3 | TRBV11-2 | - | ASSRHSVGVADTQY
TRBJ2-5 | TRBV6-1 | - | ASSEGGVRAETQY
TRBJ1-5 | TRBV6-1 | - | ASSGVGGNQPQH
TRBJ1-4 | TRBV7-9 | TRBD1 | ASSPGQGAREKLF
TRBJ1-3 | TRBV6-1 | - | ASSEFRWGGNSGNTIY
TRBJ1-1 | TRBV6-5 | - | ASSSVGNTEAF
TRBJ1-1 | TRBV4-2 | - | ASSPRGKNTEAF
TRBJ2-1 | TRBV9 | TRBD2 | ASSVAAGASYNEQF
TRBJ2-3 | TRBV5-4 | - | ASSLVHGPDTQY
TRBJ1-4 | TRBV5-5 | - | ASSYLGARGDEKLF
TRBJ2-3 | TRBV7-8 | - | ASSLARRGTDTQY
TRBJ2-3 | TRBV5-1 | TRBD2 | ASSPGLAGTDTQY
TRBJ1-2 | TRBV6-1 | - | ASSEGGYGYT
TRBJ1-5 | TRBV5-1 | - | ASSLDYSSNQPQH
TRBJ2-1 | TRBV5-1 | TRBD1 | ASSQGVNEQF
TRBJ2-3 | TRBV5-1 | - | ASSLIPIADTADTQY
TRBJ2-3 | TRBV5-1 | TRBD1 | ASSLGAGTGGSDTQY